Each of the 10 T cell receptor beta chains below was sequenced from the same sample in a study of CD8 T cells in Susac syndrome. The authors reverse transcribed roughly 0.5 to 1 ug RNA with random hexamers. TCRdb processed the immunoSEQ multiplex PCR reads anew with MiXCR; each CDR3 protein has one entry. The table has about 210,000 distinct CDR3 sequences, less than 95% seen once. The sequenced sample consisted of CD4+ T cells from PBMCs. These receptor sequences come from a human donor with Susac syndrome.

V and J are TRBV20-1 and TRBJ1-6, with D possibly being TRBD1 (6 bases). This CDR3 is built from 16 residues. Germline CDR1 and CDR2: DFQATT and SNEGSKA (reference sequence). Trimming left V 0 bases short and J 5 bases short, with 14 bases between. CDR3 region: CSARDPGGQNNSPLHF. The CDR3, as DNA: TGCAGTGCTAGAGATCCGGGGGGGCAAAATAATTCACCCCTCCACTTT.

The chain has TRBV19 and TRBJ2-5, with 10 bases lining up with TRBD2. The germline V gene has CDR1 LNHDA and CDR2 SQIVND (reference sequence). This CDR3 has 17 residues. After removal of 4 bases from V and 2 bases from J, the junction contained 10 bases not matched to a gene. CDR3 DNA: TGTGCCAGTAGTAGCGGGACTAGCGATGGGGCACAAGAGACCCAGTACTTC. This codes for CASSSGTSDGAQETQYF. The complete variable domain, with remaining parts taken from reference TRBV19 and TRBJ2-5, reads DGGITQSPKYLFRKEGQNVTLSCEQNLNHDAMYWYRQDPGQGLRLIYYSQIVNDFQKGDIAEGYSVSREKKESFPLTVTSAQKNPTAFYLCASSSGTSDGAQETQYFGPGTRLLVL.

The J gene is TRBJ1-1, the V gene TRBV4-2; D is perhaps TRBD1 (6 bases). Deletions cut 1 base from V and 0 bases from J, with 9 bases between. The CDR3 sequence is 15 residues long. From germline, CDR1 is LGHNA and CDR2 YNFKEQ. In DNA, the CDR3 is TGTGCCAGCAGCCAAGTAGGGGGGGTGAACACTGAAGCTTTCTTT. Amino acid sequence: CASSQVGGVNTEAFF.

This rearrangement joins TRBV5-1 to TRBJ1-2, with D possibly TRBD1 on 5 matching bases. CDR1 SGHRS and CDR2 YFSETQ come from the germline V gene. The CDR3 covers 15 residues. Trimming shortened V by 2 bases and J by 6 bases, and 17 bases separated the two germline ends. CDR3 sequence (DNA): TGCGCCAGCAGCTTCCGGGACGGCACTGGGGATGGCTACACCTTC. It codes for CASSFRDGTGDGYTF.

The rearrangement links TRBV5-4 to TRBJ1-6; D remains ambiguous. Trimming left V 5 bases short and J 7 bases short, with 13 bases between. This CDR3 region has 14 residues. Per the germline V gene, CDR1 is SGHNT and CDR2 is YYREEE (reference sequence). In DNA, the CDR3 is TGTGCCAGCAGACTAAAAGGGCAGAATTCACCCCTCCACTTT. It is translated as CASRLKGQNSPLHF.

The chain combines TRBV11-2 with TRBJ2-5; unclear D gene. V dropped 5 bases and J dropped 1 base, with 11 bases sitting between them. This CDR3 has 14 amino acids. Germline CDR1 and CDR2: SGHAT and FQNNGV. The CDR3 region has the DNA TGTGCCAGCAGCCCTGGACCCGGCCAAGAGACCCAGTACTTC. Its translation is CASSPGPGQETQYF.

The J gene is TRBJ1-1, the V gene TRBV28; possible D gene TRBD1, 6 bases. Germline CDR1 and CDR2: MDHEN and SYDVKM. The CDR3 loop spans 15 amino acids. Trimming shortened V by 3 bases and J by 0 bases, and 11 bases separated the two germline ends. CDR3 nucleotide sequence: TGTGCCAGCAGTTTGTCAGGGGAAATGAACACTGAAGCTTTCTTT. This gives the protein CASSLSGEMNTEAFF.

CDR3 in DNA: TGTGCCACCAGTGATCCAGGGCTCCTCGCAGATACGCAGTATTTT. Protein: CATSDPGLLADTQYF. The chain employs TRBV24-1 and TRBJ2-3, with a possible D match to TRBD1 (5 bases). The CDR3 contains 15 residues. The V end was cut by 3 bases, the J end by 4 bases, with 13 bases between. CDR1 is KGHDR, CDR2 SFDVKD, per germline.

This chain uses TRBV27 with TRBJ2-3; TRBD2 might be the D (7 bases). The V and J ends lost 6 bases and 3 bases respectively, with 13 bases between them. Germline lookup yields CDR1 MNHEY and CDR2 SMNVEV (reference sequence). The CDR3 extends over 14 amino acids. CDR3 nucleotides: TGTGCCAGCAGCGACGGGGGGCAGACAGATACGCAGTATTTT. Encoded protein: CASSDGGQTDTQYF.

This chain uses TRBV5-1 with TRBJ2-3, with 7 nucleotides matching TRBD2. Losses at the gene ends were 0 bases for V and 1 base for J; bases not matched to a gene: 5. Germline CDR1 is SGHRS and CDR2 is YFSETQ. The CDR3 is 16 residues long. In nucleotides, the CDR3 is TGCGCCAGCAGCTTGGGGCTAGCGGCGGGCACAGATACGCAGTATTTT. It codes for CASSLGLAAGTDTQYF.